This entry lists 22 T cell receptor beta chains sequenced from one sample in a study of T cell responses to AZD1222 COVID-19 vaccine. Assay used: immunoSEQ multiplex PCR; TCRdb lists only in-frame clones, some missing. In the table there are approximately 180,000 clones, around 87% of which are singletons. Sequences were derived from peripheral blood, sampled on day 0 of AZD1222 vaccination. The receptors originated from an adult in good health.

V usage is TRBV30 and J usage is TRBJ2-5; 12 bases are a match to TRBD2. Per the germline V gene, CDR1 is GTSNPN and CDR2 is SVGIG (reference sequence). V gave up 0 bases and J gave up 3 bases; unmatched junction bases: 2. This CDR3 has 15 amino acids. CDR3 protein: CAWSVLAGGKETQYF. The CDR3, as DNA: TGTGCCTGGAGTGTCCTAGCGGGGGGGAAAGAGACCCAGTACTTC.

The J gene is TRBJ2-7, the V gene TRBV15; D is tentatively TRBD1 or TRBD2 (7 bases each). Deletions cut 1 base from V and 6 bases from J, with 13 bases between. Germline V gene data show CDR1 as LNHNV and CDR2 as YYDKDF (reference sequence). This CDR3 is built from 14 residues. The CDR3 loop is CATSRGEGATEQYF. The CDR3 nucleotides are TGTGCCACCAGCAGAGGGGAGGGGGCCACCGAGCAGTACTTC.

The V and J genes are TRBV23-1 and TRBJ1-3; 9 nucleotides align to TRBD1. TRBV23-1 is an ORF, and what it does is uncertain. This CDR3 spans 22 amino acids. V trimming: 0 bases; J trimming: 0 bases; junction bases outside the gene matches: 18. The CDR3 spells CASSQSSPPGQGSSNSGNTIYF. In nucleotides, the CDR3 is TGCGCCAGCAGTCAATCTTCCCCCCCCGGACAGGGGTCTTCCAACTCTGGAAACACCATATATTTT.

The chain carries TRBV29-1 and TRBJ1-1, with a tentative D call TRBD1 (5 bases). Germline values: CDR1 SQVTM, CDR2 ANQGSEA. The CDR3 loop spans 14 amino acids. V shed 5 bases and J shed 0 bases, with 13 bases lying between them. CDR3 protein: CSVSVTAVNTEAFF. The CDR3 DNA sequence: TGCAGCGTTTCCGTGACAGCAGTGAACACTGAAGCTTTCTTT.

This clone appeared once. The chain recombines TRBV5-1 with TRBJ2-3; 7 bases line up with TRBD2. The germline gives CDR1 SGHRS, CDR2 YFSETQ. J was trimmed by 0 bases and V by 7 bases; bases with no gene match: 5. This CDR3 is 14 amino acids long. CDR3 amino acids: CASFSGPSTDTQYF. In DNA form, the CDR3 reads TGCGCCAGCTTTAGCGGGCCTAGCACAGATACGCAGTATTTT.

The chain recombines TRBV16 with TRBJ2-1, with D perhaps matching TRBD2 (5 bases). V lost 5 bases to trimming and J lost 1 base, with 6 bases between them. The CDR3 is 13 amino acids. The V gene's germline CDR1 is KGHSY and CDR2 FQNENV. In DNA form, the CDR3 reads TGTGCCAGCAGCACGGGATCCTACAATGAGCAGTTCTTC. This encodes CASSTGSYNEQFF. The whole variable domain, filled in from reference TRBV16 and TRBJ2-1, reads GEEVAQTPKHLVRGEGQKAKLYCAPIKGHSYVFWYQQVLKNEFKFLISFQNENVFDETGMPKERFSAKCLPNSPCSLEIQATKLEDSAVYFCASSTGSYNEQFFGPGTRLTVL.

This clone was found a few times. The chain carries TRBV19 and TRBJ2-1; D gene uncertain. Trimming took off 6 bases at V and 6 bases at J, with 21 bases between the two ends. The CDR3 totals 16 residues. Germline V gene data show CDR1 as LNHDA and CDR2 as SQIVND (reference sequence). As DNA, the CDR3 is TGTGCCAGTAGCGGAGATCGGAGAATACTTGGCAATGAGCAGTTCTTC. Protein product: CASSGDRRILGNEQFF.

J is TRBJ2-7 and V is TRBV29-1; no clear D. This CDR3 is built from 11 residues. V was cut by 4 bases and J by 2 bases, with 6 bases left in between. Germline loops: CDR1 SQVTM, CDR2 ANQGSEA. The CDR3: CSVATAYEQYF. The CDR3 DNA sequence: TGCAGCGTTGCAACAGCCTACGAGCAGTACTTC.

The chain links TRBV5-4 to TRBJ2-1; the D gene could be TRBD1 or TRBD2 (5 bases each). CDR1 and CDR2 (germline): SGHNT, YYREEE (reference sequence). The V and J ends lost 0 bases and 4 bases respectively, with 11 bases between them. The CDR3 loop spans 15 amino acids. The CDR3 sequence is CASSLAGSQYNEQFF. CDR3 in DNA: TGTGCCAGCAGCTTGGCAGGGAGCCAATACAATGAGCAGTTCTTC.

This chain links TRBV12-3 or TRBV12-4 with TRBJ1-5; no definite D call. This CDR3 has 12 residues. The germline V and J ends were trimmed by 6 bases and 4 bases, with 7 bases remaining between them. The CDR3 nucleotides are TGTGCCAGCAGCCTTACAAATCAGCCCCAGCATTTT. Its protein is CASSLTNQPQHF.

For the CDR3, the DNA is TGTGCCAGCAGTGAACGATTCTGGGGGGGAGGTGGCTACACCTTC. Translating gives CASSERFWGGGGYTF. The genes are TRBV6-1 and TRBJ1-2; D may be TRBD1 (5 bases). The CDR3 totals 15 residues. The V and J ends lost 2 bases and 7 bases respectively, with 17 bases between them. Germline CDR1 reads MNHNS; CDR2 reads SASEGT.

V is TRBV5-1 and J is TRBJ1-2; 8 bases fit TRBD1. V shed 2 bases and J 3 bases; nucleotides not matched to a gene: 12. There are 17 residues in the CDR3. The germline V gene has CDR1 SGHRS and CDR2 YFSETQ. This CDR3 reads CASSFSSQGARDYGYTF. The CDR3 region has the DNA TGCGCCAGCAGCTTTTCGAGTCAGGGGGCGCGGGACTATGGCTACACCTTC.

The chain carries TRBV30 and TRBJ1-5; D call uncertain. Looked up from germline, CDR1 is GTSNPN and CDR2 is SVGIG (reference sequence). The CDR3 has 13 residues. Trimming removed 2 bases from V and 6 bases from J, with 11 bases in between. This chain's CDR3 is CAWSLGRRQPQHF. In DNA, the CDR3 is TGTGCCTGGAGTCTAGGGCGCCGTCAGCCCCAGCATTTT.

The rearrangement uses TRBV19 and TRBJ1-1; the D gene is possibly TRBD1 (5 bases). The CDR3 is 14 amino acids. Trimming removed 7 bases at V and 1 base at J, with 13 bases between. Per germline, CDR1 LNHDA and CDR2 SQIVND (reference sequence). This chain's CDR3 is CASIRQGANTEAFF. As DNA, the CDR3 is TGTGCCAGTATACGGCAGGGTGCGAACACTGAAGCTTTCTTT.

The chain links TRBV9 to TRBJ1-1; D unclear. Trimming took 4 bases from V and 0 from J, leaving 13 bases between them. Germline CDR1 SGDLS, CDR2 YYNGEE. This CDR3 is 15 amino acids long. The CDR3 DNA is TGTGCCAGCAGCCCCAACGAGAGGATGAACACTGAAGCTTTCTTT. Translating it yields CASSPNERMNTEAFF.

This rearrangement joins TRBV10-1 to TRBJ2-7; D is ambiguous. The V and J ends lost 0 bases and 5 bases respectively, with 8 bases between them. The CDR3 extends over 13 amino acids. Germline lookup yields CDR1 WNHNN and CDR2 SYGVQD (reference sequence). The CDR3 spells CASSESTRDEQYF. In DNA form, the CDR3 reads TGCGCCAGCAGTGAGTCGACTCGGGACGAGCAGTACTTC.

In this sample, this clone turned up once. The chain has TRBV7-6 and TRBJ2-3; tentatively, D is TRBD2 (6 bases). Trimming shortened V by 1 base and J by 3 bases, and 14 bases separated the two germline ends. This CDR3 has 16 amino acids. Germline CDR1 is SGHVS and CDR2 is FNYEAQ. The DNA for the CDR3 is TGTGCCAGCAGCTTAGAGGTCGGGAGCGTTACAGATACGCAGTATTTT. Protein: CASSLEVGSVTDTQYF.

CDR3: CASSQQDMNTEAFF. CDR3 DNA sequence: TGTGCCAGCTCACAACAGGACATGAACACTGAAGCTTTCTTT. The chain recombines TRBV18 with TRBJ1-1, with D perhaps TRBD1 (5 bases). Germline CDR1 KGHSH, CDR2 LQKENI. There are 14 residues in the CDR3. V was clipped by 4 bases and J by 0 bases, with 9 bases between them. The whole variable domain, remainder taken from reference TRBV18 and TRBJ1-1, is NAGVMQNPRHLVRRRGQEARLRCSPMKGHSHVYWYRQLPEEGLKFMVYLQKENIIDESGMPKERFSAEFPKEGPSILRIQQVVRGDSAAYFCASSQQDMNTEAFFGQGTRLTVV.

The chain joins TRBV19 to TRBJ2-3, with 9 positions matching TRBD2. Germline V gives CDR1 LNHDA, CDR2 SQIVND (reference sequence). V trimming: 6 bases; J trimming: 6 bases; junction bases outside the gene matches: 10. CDR3 size: 15 residues. DNA for the CDR3: TGTGCCAGTAGAGCTTCTAGCGGGACGACGGATACGCAGTATTTT. It translates to CASRASSGTTDTQYF.

The rearrangement joins TRBV18 to TRBJ1-5; possible D gene TRBD1, 6 bases. The CDR3 length is 15 residues. Germline V gene data show CDR1 as KGHSH and CDR2 as LQKENI. Trimming took off 3 bases at V and 9 bases at J, with 18 bases between the two ends. The CDR3 coding sequence is TGTGCCAGCTCACCTGGACAGCCAATTCTAAGGCCCCAGCATTTT. Its protein is CASSPGQPILRPQHF.

This chain joins TRBV5-3 and TRBJ2-1, with D perhaps matching TRBD1 (6 bases). TRBV5-3 belongs to the ORF category, with a function that is uncertain. Trimming pared 3 bases from V and 9 bases from J, leaving 13 bases between. This CDR3 spans 13 amino acids. The CDR3 region has the DNA TGTGCCAGAAGCTGGGCCAGGGGCGCTGAGCAGTTCTTC. Translated, it gives CARSWARGAEQFF.

J is TRBJ2-1 and V is TRBV5-1; TRBD2 agrees at 10 bases. The CDR3 sequence is 17 residues long. Germline trimming cut 3 bases from V and 7 bases from J; bases unmatched to any gene: 13. Germline loops: CDR1 SGHRS, CDR2 YFSETQ. The CDR3 region is CASSSSGGSGRTNEQFF. In nucleotides, the CDR3 is TGCGCCAGCAGCTCGTCTGGGGGTAGCGGGAGGACTAATGAGCAGTTCTTC.